The 13 T cell receptor beta chains reported below all come from one sample, sequenced in a study of Graves' ophthalmopathy and Graves' hyperthyroidism. Amplified material comprised TCR beta CDR3 regions derived from RNA transcripts. HTBI primers primed a first-round RT-PCR, and a second-round multiplex PCR followed. In TCRdb, the multiplex PCR reads were re-called with MiXCR into one record per CDR3 protein. The data contain more than 550,000 distinct CDR3 sequences, about 40% of them singletons. What was sequenced was peripheral blood. The receptors were sampled from an adult man with Graves' ophthalmopathy.

The chain has TRBV5-1 and TRBJ2-7, with a possible D match to TRBD1 (5 bases). The V end lost 1 base, the J end lost 2 bases, and 13 bases lay between the germline ends. The CDR3 spans 15 residues. In germline, CDR1 is SGHRS, CDR2 YFSETQ. The CDR3 reads CASSLPWTRPYEQYF. CDR3 bases: TGCGCCAGCAGCTTGCCCTGGACACGACCCTACGAGCAGTACTTC.

A single count supports this clonotype. The germline gene is not matched at one end of the junction; a read error may be the cause. The chain links TRBV10-3 to TRBJ2-7; D remains ambiguous. The CDR3 is 14 residues long. CDR1 is ENHRY and CDR2 is SYGVKD in the germline V gene. CDR3 sequence: CASSETGLGDEQYF. CDR3 nucleotides: TGTGCCAGCAGTGAAACGGGCCTTGGGGACGAGCAGTACTTC.

This clonotype was counted many times. The V and J genes are TRBV27 and TRBJ1-2; D remains unclear. CDR1 is MNHEY and CDR2 is SMNVEV in the germline V gene (reference sequence). CDR3 length: 14 amino acids. V gave up 5 bases and J gave up 7 bases, with 17 bases separating them. The CDR3 nucleotides read TGTGCCAGCAGTCTCGTGGACGGAGTAGGTGGCTACACCTTC. As protein: CASSLVDGVGGYTF.

About this clonotype itself: This may be a read error: a much more frequent sequence differs by one nucleotide. The CDR3 end shows no conserved phenylalanine or tryptophan, and so a read error is likely. The V and J genes are TRBV19 and TRBJ2-7; 7 bases align to TRBD1. V was pared by 6 bases and J by 7 bases, with 9 bases of the junction left unmatched. The CDR3 loop spans 13 amino acids. From germline, CDR1 is LNHDA and CDR2 SQIVND (reference sequence). CDR3 residues: CASSPGTDLEQYL. CDR3 nucleotides: TGTGCCAGTAGCCCCGGGACAGACCTAGAGCAGTACCTC.

The V and J genes are TRBV10-3 and TRBJ1-4, with D unclear. The V end was cut by 2 bases, the J end by 2 bases, with 21 bases between. The CDR3 contains 19 residues. Germline V gene data show CDR1 as ENHRY and CDR2 as SYGVKD. The chain's CDR3 is CAISERAGLEGSTNEKLFF. CDR3 bases: TGTGCCATCAGTGAGCGGGCAGGACTAGAGGGTTCGACTAATGAAAAACTGTTTTTT.

V is TRBV2 and J is TRBJ2-7; a weak D match, TRBD2 (6 bases). This CDR3 comprises 15 residues. Germline CDR1 is SNHLY and CDR2 is FYNNEI. Trimming took 6 bases from V and 0 from J, leaving 15 bases between them. As DNA, the CDR3 is TGTGCCAGCAGCCAAGGGACTCCCTACTCCTACGAGCAGTACTTC. Translation gives CASSQGTPYSYEQYF.

The chain joins TRBV29-1 to TRBJ1-1; 7 bases match TRBD1. The CDR3 runs 12 residues. With V trimmed by 4 bases and J by 5 bases, 4 bases remained unmatched. Germline V lookup: CDR1 SQVTM, CDR2 ANQGSEA. CDR3 region: CSVAPQGTEAFF. CDR3 in DNA: TGCAGCGTTGCCCCACAGGGGACTGAAGCTTTCTTT. Based on the CDR3 plus reference TRBV29-1 and TRBJ1-1, the full variable domain is SAVISQKPSRDICQRGTSLTIQCQVDSQVTMMFWYRQQPGQSLTLIATANQGSEATYESGFVIDKFPISRPNLTFSTLTVSNMSPEDSSIYLCSVAPQGTEAFFGQGTRLTVV.

This clonotype turned up a few times. V is TRBV4-1 and J is TRBJ2-7; D gene ambiguous. The CDR3 length is 13 residues. Germline V lookup: CDR1 MGHRA, CDR2 YSYEKL. V lost 0 bases and J lost 6, with 9 bases in between. CDR3 protein: CASSQDQGSEQYF. In DNA, the CDR3 is TGCGCCAGCAGCCAAGATCAAGGGTCCGAGCAGTACTTC.

Comments on this clonotype: A much bigger clone sits one base away, suggesting this may be a read error. The chain combines TRBV9 with TRBJ1-1, with D unclear. Trimming took 0 bases from V and 4 from J, leaving 10 bases between them. This CDR3 is built from 14 residues. Germline V lookup: CDR1 SGDLS, CDR2 YYNGEE. The CDR3 loop is CASSVVERSTEAFF. DNA of the CDR3: TGTGCCAGCAGCGTAGTAGAAAGGAGCACTGAAGCTTTCTTT. The variable domain in full, completed from reference TRBV9 and TRBJ1-1, reads DSGVTQTPKHLITATGQRVTLRCSPRSGDLSVYWYQQSLDQGLQFLIQYYNGEERAKGNILERFSAQQFPDLHSELNLSSLELGDSALYFCASSVVERSTEAFFGQGTRLTVV.

This clonotype was counted ten times or more. The V call is TRBV2, the J call TRBJ2-6; 7 nucleotides agree with TRBD2. The V gene's germline CDR1 is SNHLY and CDR2 FYNNEI. With V trimmed by 6 bases and J by 0 bases, 17 bases remained unmatched. CDR3 size: 20 residues. The CDR3 region is CASSQGLAGVGSSGANVLTF. The CDR3, as DNA: TGTGCCAGCAGCCAAGGTTTGGCGGGAGTCGGCTCCTCTGGGGCCAACGTCCTGACTTTC. The whole variable domain, remainder taken from reference TRBV2 and TRBJ2-6, is EPEVTQTPSHQVTQMGQEVILRCVPISNHLYFYWYRQILGQKVEFLVSFYNNEISEKSEIFDDQFSVERPDGSNFTLKIRSTKLEDSAMYFCASSQGLAGVGSSGANVLTFGAGSRLTVL.

In its sample, this clonotype was seen many times. V gene TRBV20-1 combines with J gene TRBJ2-5; the D gene could be TRBD1 or TRBD2 (6 bases each). The germline V gene has CDR1 DFQATT and CDR2 SNEGSKA (reference sequence). Trimming removed 1 base at V and 6 bases at J, with 12 bases between. CDR3 size: 13 residues. This CDR3 reads CSARAGAPKTQYF. The CDR3 region has the DNA TGCAGTGCTAGAGCGGGGGCCCCAAAGACCCAGTACTTC.

This clonotype was counted at least ten times. This chain links TRBV19 with TRBJ2-7; TRBD1 might be the D (5 bases). Looked up from germline, CDR1 is LNHDA and CDR2 is SQIVND (reference sequence). This CDR3 has 13 residues. With 3 bases removed from V and 2 bases from J, the gap between germline ends came to 8 bases. CDR3 loop: CASSIQGTYEQYF. CDR3 DNA: TGTGCCAGTAGTATCCAGGGAACCTACGAGCAGTACTTC. The full variable domain, with the rest looked up from reference TRBV19 and TRBJ2-7, is DGGITQSPKYLFRKEGQNVTLSCEQNLNHDAMYWYRQDPGQGLRLIYYSQIVNDFQKGDIAEGYSVSREKKESFPLTVTSAQKNPTAFYLCASSIQGTYEQYFGPGTRLTVT.

This clonotype was seen repeatedly, ten times or more. In DNA, the CDR3 is TGCAGTGCTCAGGGGGCGCGGGGCGAGCAGTACTTC. It codes for CSAQGARGEQYF. The chain carries TRBV20-1 and TRBJ2-7; 8 nucleotides line up with TRBD1. In germline, CDR1 is DFQATT, CDR2 SNEGSKA (reference sequence). V shed 5 bases and J 6 bases; nucleotides not matched to a gene: 6. The CDR3 covers 12 residues.